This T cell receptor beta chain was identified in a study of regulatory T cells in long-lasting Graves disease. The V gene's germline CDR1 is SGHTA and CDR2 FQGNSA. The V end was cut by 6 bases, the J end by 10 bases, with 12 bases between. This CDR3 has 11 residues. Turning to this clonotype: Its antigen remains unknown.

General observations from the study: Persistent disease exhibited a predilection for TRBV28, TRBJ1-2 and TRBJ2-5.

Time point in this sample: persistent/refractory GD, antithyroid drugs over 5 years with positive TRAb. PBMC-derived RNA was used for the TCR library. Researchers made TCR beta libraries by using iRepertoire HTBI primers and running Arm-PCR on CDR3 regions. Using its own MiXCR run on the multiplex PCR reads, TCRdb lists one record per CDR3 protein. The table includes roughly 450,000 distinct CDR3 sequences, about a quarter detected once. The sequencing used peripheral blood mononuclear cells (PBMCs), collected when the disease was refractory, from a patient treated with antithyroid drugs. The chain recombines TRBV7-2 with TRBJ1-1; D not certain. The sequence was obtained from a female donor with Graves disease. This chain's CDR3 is CASSAGGGAFF. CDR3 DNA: TGTGCCAGCAGTGCGGGAGGAGGAGCTTTCTTT.